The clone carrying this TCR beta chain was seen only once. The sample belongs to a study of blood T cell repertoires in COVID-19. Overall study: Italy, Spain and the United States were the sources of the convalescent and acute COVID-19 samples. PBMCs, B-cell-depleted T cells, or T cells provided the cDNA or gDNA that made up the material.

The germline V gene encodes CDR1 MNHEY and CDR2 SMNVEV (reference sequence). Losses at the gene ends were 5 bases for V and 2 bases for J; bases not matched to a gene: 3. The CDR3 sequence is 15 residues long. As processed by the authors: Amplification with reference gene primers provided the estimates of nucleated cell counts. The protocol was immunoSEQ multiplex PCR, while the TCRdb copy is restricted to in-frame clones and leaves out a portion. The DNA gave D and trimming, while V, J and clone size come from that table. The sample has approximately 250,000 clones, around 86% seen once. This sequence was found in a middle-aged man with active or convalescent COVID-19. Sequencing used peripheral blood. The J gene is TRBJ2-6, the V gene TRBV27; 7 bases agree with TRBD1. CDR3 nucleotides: TGTGCCAGCAGTCTGGGGACAGCTGGGGCCAACGTCCTGACTTTC. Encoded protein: CASSLGTAGANVLTF.